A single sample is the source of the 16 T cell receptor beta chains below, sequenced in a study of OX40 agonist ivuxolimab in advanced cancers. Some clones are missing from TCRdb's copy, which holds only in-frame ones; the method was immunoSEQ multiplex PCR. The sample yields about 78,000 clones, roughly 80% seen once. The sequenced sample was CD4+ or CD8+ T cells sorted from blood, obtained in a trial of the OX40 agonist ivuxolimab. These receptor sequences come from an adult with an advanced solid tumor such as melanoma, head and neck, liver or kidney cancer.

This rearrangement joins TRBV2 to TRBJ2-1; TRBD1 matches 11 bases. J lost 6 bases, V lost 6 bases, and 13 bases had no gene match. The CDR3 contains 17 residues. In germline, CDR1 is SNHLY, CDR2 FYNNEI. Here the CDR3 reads CASRRKVDRGLGNEQFF. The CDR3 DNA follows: TGTGCCAGCAGGAGGAAGGTGGACAGGGGGCTAGGCAATGAGCAGTTCTTC.

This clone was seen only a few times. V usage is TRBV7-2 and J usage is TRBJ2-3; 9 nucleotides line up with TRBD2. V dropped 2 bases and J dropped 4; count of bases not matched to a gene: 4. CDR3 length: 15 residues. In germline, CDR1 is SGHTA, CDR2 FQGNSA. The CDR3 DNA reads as TGTGCCAGCAGCTTACAGGGCGGGAGGGCAGATACGCAGTATTTT. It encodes CASSLQGGRADTQYF. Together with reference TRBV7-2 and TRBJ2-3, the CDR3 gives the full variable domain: GAGVSQSPSNKVTEKGKDVELRCDPISGHTALYWYRQSLGQGLEFLIYFQGNSAPDKSGLPSDRFSAERTGGSVSTLTIQRTQQEDSAVYLCASSLQGGRADTQYFGPGTRLTVL.

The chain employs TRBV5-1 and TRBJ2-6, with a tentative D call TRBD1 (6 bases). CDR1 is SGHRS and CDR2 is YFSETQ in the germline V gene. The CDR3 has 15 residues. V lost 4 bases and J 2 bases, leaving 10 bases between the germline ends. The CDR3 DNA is TGCGCCAGCAGCCAAACAGGGCCTGGGGCCAACGTCCTGACTTTC. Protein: CASSQTGPGANVLTF.

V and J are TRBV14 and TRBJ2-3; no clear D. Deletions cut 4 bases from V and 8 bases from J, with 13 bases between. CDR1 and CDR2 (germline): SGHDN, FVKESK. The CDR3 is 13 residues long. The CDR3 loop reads CASSPLGLSTQYF. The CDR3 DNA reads TGTGCCAGCAGCCCTCTCGGCCTAAGTACGCAGTATTTT.

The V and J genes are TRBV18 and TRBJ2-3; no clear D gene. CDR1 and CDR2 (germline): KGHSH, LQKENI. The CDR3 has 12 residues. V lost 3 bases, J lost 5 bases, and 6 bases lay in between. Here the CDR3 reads CASSPSLDTQYF. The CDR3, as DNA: TGTGCCAGCTCACCTAGTCTAGATACGCAGTATTTT.

CDR3 amino acids: CASSLLAGAYNEQFF. CDR3 bases: TGTGCCAGCAGCCTACTAGCCGGGGCCTACAATGAGCAGTTCTTC. The chain recombines TRBV9 with TRBJ2-1, with D maybe TRBD2 (6 bases). The CDR3 covers 15 residues. Germline CDR1 reads SGDLS; CDR2 reads YYNGEE. The V and J ends lost 4 bases and 2 bases respectively, with 13 bases between them.

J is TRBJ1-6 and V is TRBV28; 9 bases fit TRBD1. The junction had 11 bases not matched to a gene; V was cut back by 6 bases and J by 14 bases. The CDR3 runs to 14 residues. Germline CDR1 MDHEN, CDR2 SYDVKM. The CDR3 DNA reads TGTGCCAGCAGATCCGGGACAGGGTATTCCACCCTCCACTTT. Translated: CASRSGTGYSTLHF.

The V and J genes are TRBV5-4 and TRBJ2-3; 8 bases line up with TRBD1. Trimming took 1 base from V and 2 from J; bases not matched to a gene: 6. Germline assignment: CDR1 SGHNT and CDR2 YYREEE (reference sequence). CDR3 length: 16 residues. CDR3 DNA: TGTGCCAGCAGCTTGCGGCAGGGGGCCCTCACAGATACGCAGTATTTT. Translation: CASSLRQGALTDTQYF.

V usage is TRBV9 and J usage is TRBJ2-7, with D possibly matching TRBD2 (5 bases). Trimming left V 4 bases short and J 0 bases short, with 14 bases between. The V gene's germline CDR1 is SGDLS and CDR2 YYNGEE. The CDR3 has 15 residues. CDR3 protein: CASSPQGSVSYEQYF. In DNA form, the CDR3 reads TGTGCCAGCAGCCCCCAAGGTAGCGTCTCCTACGAGCAGTACTTC.

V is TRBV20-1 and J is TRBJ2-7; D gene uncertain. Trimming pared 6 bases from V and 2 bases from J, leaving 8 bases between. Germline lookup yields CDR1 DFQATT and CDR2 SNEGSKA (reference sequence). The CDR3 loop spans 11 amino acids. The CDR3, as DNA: TGCAGTGCGCCTGGCACCTACGAGCAGTACTTC. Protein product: CSAPGTYEQYF.

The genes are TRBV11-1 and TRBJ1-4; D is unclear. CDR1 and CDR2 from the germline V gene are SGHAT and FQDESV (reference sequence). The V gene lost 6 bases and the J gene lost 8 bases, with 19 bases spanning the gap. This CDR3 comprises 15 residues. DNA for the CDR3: TGTGCCAGCAGGGCGGGATGGCAAACGGAGGAAAAACTGTTTTTT. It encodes CASRAGWQTEEKLFF.

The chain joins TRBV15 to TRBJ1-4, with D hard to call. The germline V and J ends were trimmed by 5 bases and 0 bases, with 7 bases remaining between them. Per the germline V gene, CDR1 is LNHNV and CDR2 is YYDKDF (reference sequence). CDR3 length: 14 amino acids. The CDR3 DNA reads TGTGCCACCAGCCCGTGGGCAACTAATGAAAAACTGTTTTTT. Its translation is CATSPWATNEKLFF.

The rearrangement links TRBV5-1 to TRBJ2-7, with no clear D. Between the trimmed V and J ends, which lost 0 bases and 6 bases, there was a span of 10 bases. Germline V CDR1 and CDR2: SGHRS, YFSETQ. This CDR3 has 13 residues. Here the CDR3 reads CASSLAPDFEQYV. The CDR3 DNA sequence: TGCGCCAGCAGCTTGGCCCCGGATTTCGAGCAGTACGTC.

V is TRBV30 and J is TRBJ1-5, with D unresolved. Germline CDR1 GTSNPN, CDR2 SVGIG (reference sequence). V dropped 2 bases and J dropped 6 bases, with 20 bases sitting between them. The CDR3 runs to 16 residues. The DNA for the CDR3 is TGTGCCTGGAGTTCCCTAACTCAACGAATGGCTCAGCCCCAGCATTTT. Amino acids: CAWSSLTQRMAQPQHF.

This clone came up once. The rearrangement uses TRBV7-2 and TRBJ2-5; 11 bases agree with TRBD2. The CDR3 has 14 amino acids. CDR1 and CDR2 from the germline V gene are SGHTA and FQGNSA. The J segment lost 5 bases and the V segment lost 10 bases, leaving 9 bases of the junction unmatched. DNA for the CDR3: TGTGCCACCGCTAGCGGGGGGATTGGGGAGACCCAGTACTTC. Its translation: CATASGGIGETQYF.

The CDR3 DNA reads TGCGCCAGCAGCCAAGTAACGAACCGGGACAGACCCCACTTT. It specifies CASSQVTNRDRPHF. The rearrangement uses TRBV4-1 and TRBJ1-6, with 7 bases that match TRBD1. From germline, CDR1 is MGHRA and CDR2 YSYEKL. This CDR3 is built from 14 residues. Unmatched junction bases numbered 12, after V lost 1 base and J lost 18 bases.